Shown below are 16 T cell receptor beta chains from a single sample sequenced in a study of blood T cells in healthy people across ages. PCR was performed a second time for roughly 6 to 12 cycles using a sample-barcoded 5' primer and a J-beta primer mix. TCRdb itself ran the 5' RACE reads through MiXCR, one entry per CDR3 protein. The sample carries some 920,000 distinct CDR3 sequences, about 51% recorded once. What was sequenced was blood. These receptors originate from a woman aged 55-70 years in good health.

This chain joins TRBV28 and TRBJ1-6, with 7 nucleotides matching TRBD1. Germline CDR1 is MDHEN and CDR2 is SYDVKM. V shed 9 bases, J shed 4 bases, and the junction held 9 bases outside the gene matches. The CDR3 is 15 amino acids. The CDR3 DNA is TGTGCCAGTGCGACAGGGCCCGTTTATAATTCACCCCTCCACTTT. Protein sequence: CASATGPVYNSPLHF.

The chain carries TRBV27 and TRBJ2-7; D possibly matches TRBD1 or TRBD2 (5 bases each). Deletions cut 0 bases from V and 2 bases from J, with 14 bases between. The CDR3 runs 16 residues. Germline assignment: CDR1 MNHEY and CDR2 SMNVEV (reference sequence). CDR3 in DNA: TGTGCCAGCAGTTTATCGGTCCAGGGACCCGCCTACGAGCAGTACTTC. Residues: CASSLSVQGPAYEQYF.

Comments on this clonotype: A much larger clone differs from this one at a single base, so this may be a read error. This chain joins TRBV27 and TRBJ2-1; D unresolved. The CDR3 has 14 amino acids. Germline CDR1 reads MNHEY; CDR2 reads SMNVEV (reference sequence). V gave up 8 bases and J gave up 2 bases, with 13 bases separating them. The CDR3 sequence is CASRMLQTYNEQFF. CDR3 sequence (DNA): TGTGCCAGCCGCATGTTACAGACCTACAATGAGCAGTTCTTC.

V usage is TRBV7-8 and J usage is TRBJ2-1; D remains unclear. V shed 5 bases and J shed 8 bases, with 19 bases lying between them. Germline CDR1 reads SGHVS; CDR2 reads FQNEAQ. The CDR3 has 15 residues. CDR3 region: CASSAPVVGLDEQFF. The CDR3 DNA is TGTGCCAGCAGCGCCCCCGTGGTCGGATTAGATGAGCAGTTCTTC.

This rearrangement joins TRBV7-7 to TRBJ2-1; no clear D gene. Germline V gene lookup returns CDR1 SSHAT and CDR2 FNYEAQ (reference sequence). V lost 1 base and J lost 8, with 12 bases in between. The CDR3 has 14 amino acids. In nucleotides, the CDR3 is TGTGCCAGCAGCTTAGGTCCGGGCTCAGATGAGCAGTTCTTC. This encodes CASSLGPGSDEQFF.

The table lists this clonotype with a few counts. CDR3 nucleotide sequence: TGCGCCAGCAGCTCTCGCCGGGACGCCCCCTACAATGAGCAGTTCTTC. This sequence encodes CASSSRRDAPYNEQFF. The V gene is TRBV4-3, the J gene TRBJ2-1, with D perhaps TRBD1 or TRBD2 (5 bases each). Germline CDR1 is LGHNA and CDR2 is YSLEER. Trimming stripped 5 bases from V and 2 bases from J, with 16 bases between. The CDR3 has 16 amino acids.

This clonotype was seen more than once but under ten times. The chain carries TRBV16 and TRBJ2-3; D may correspond to TRBD1 or TRBD2 (6 bases each). The V gene lost 2 bases and the J gene lost 2 bases, with 20 bases spanning the gap. This CDR3 spans 18 amino acids. Germline V gene data show CDR1 as KGHSY and CDR2 as FQNENV. CDR3 region: CASSQEGRGTSVTDTQYF. CDR3 bases: TGTGCCAGCAGCCAAGAGGGCCGGGGGACATCCGTCACAGATACGCAGTATTTT.

Of note for this clonotype: A read error may produce the germline difference seen at one junction end. The chain has TRBV5-5 and TRBJ2-3, with TRBD2 matching over 7 bases. Germline V CDR1 and CDR2: SGHKS, YYEKEE (reference sequence). The CDR3 spans 15 residues. The CDR3 sequence: CASSLPAGSTDTQYF. CDR3 DNA sequence: TGTGCTAGCAGCTTACCAGCGGGGAGCACAGATACGCAGTATTTT.

Concerning this clonotype: At one end the junction does not follow the germline gene, possibly because of a read error. The rearrangement links TRBV6-2 or TRBV6-3 to TRBJ2-3; 10 bases match TRBD2. Germline V gives CDR1 MNHEY, CDR2 SVGEGT. The CDR3 is 17 residues long. The DNA of the CDR3 is TGTGCCAGCAGTTACTCCGGACTAGCGGAAAGCACAGATGCGCAGTATTTT. The encoded protein is CASSYSGLAESTDAQYF.

The chain employs TRBV5-1 and TRBJ2-1; D gene ambiguous. The CDR3 length is 15 residues. The V gene's germline CDR1 is SGHRS and CDR2 YFSETQ. The germline V and J ends were trimmed by 0 bases and 3 bases, with 10 bases remaining between them. The CDR3 reads CASSLGGELYNEQFF. CDR3 in DNA: TGCGCCAGCAGCTTGGGCGGCGAACTCTACAATGAGCAGTTCTTC.

The CDR3 protein is CASSVGSMNHGYTF. The CDR3 region has the DNA TGTGCCAGCAGCGTAGGGTCGATGAACCATGGCTACACCTTC. V usage is TRBV9 and J usage is TRBJ1-2; no reliable D call. The V gene's germline CDR1 is SGDLS and CDR2 YYNGEE. The V end was cut by 0 bases, the J end by 6 bases, with 12 bases between. The CDR3 length is 14 residues.

The J gene is TRBJ2-5, the V gene TRBV6-1, with 8 nucleotides matching TRBD2. Per germline, CDR1 MNHNS and CDR2 SASEGT. The trim removed 5 bases at V and 2 bases at J, leaving 7 bases unmatched. CDR3 size: 15 residues. The CDR3 bases are TGTGCCAGCAGTATAGCGGGACGGATACAAGAGACCCAGTACTTC. Its translation: CASSIAGRIQETQYF.

This clonotype was seen a few times. The V call is TRBV5-6, the J call TRBJ2-3; weak D call: TRBD2 (5 bases). The CDR3 extends over 16 amino acids. Germline V gene sequence: CDR1 SGHDT, CDR2 YYEEEE. The V and J ends lost 6 bases and 0 bases respectively, with 17 bases between them. CDR3 region: CASTPYGRTSTDTQYF. The CDR3 coding sequence is TGTGCCAGCACCCCCTACGGACGGACTAGCACAGATACGCAGTATTTT.

In its sample, this clonotype was seen a few times. This chain connects TRBV5-1 to TRBJ2-7, with a possible D match to TRBD2 (6 bases). V shed 4 bases and J shed 3 bases, with 17 bases lying between them. CDR1 and CDR2 from the germline V gene are SGHRS and YFSETQ. This CDR3 spans 15 amino acids. This chain's CDR3 is CASSLAAGRGYEQYF. In DNA form, the CDR3 reads TGCGCCAGCAGCCTTGCGGCGGGAAGAGGCTACGAGCAGTACTTC.

The chain links TRBV29-1 to TRBJ2-3, with D perhaps TRBD1 (5 bases). CDR3 length: 13 amino acids. V shed 2 bases and J shed 2 bases, with 8 bases lying between them. Germline V gives CDR1 SQVTM, CDR2 ANQGSEA. CDR3 protein: CSVEQGNTDTQYF. The CDR3 DNA sequence: TGCAGCGTTGAACAGGGCAACACAGATACGCAGTATTTT.

This clonotype was observed a single time. The rearrangement uses TRBV7-9 and TRBJ1-2, with a possible D match to TRBD1 (6 bases). The germline CDR1 and CDR2 sequences are SEHNR and FQNEAQ (reference sequence). This CDR3 contains 15 residues. The V and J ends lost 5 bases and 1 base respectively, with 14 bases between them. CDR3 DNA sequence: TGTGCCAGCAGCGAACCGGGGGGGCGTAACTATGGCTACACCTTC. The encoded protein is CASSEPGGRNYGYTF.